This T cell receptor (beta chain) was sequenced in a study of T-cell memory formation after mild COVID-19. Study-wide context: Largely, TCR clusters stayed within a single donor. Study-wide findings and caveats: Unconfirmed was the SARS-CoV-2 specificity of second-wave clones that peaked on day 37. Largely, contracting CD4+ clones fell within CM and EM, and contracting CD8+ clones within EMRA. Balance between CD4 and CD8 was seen in clones contracting day 15 to 85, and a CD4+ lean was seen in later expanders.

Germline V CDR1 and CDR2: MNHNS, SASEGT. The CDR3 contains 14 residues. Between the trimmed V and J ends, which lost 2 bases and 1 base, there was a span of 6 bases. Worth noting for this clonotype: The antigen is unknown.

TCRdb used MiXCR to reprocess the 5' RACE reads, holding one entry per CDR3 protein. Seen here are 100,000 to 150,000 distinct CDR3 sequences, less than 6.5% observed once, and the top ten hold about 2.2%. The receptor comes from an adult woman who had mild COVID-19 (a few samples of this study predate the infection). Cell type and time point are not known. J is TRBJ1-5 and V is TRBV6-1; D is perhaps TRBD1 (6 bases). Sequencing was carried out using PBMCs or a T cell subset sorted from them (not recorded which). The CDR3 nucleotides read TGTGCCAGCAGTGAAACAGGGAGCAATCAGCCCCAGCATTTT. As protein: CASSETGSNQPQHF.